This T cell receptor beta chain was identified during a study of blood T cell repertoires in COVID-19. Across the whole study: From T cells, B-cell-depleted T cells, or PBMCs came the material, which was cDNA or gDNA.

Repertoires were generated with immunoSEQ multiplex PCR, while TCRdb's copy carries only in-frame clones and drops some. Here the sample spans 250,000 to 350,000 clones, 70% to 85% being singletons. The Seattle patients, enrolled during active infection, were followed longitudinally. The sample consisted of peripheral blood. The receptor was isolated from a human donor with COVID-19, enrolled during active disease. The donor label of this sample is uncertain.

The CDR3 reads CSASSLDWGNQPQHF. The CDR3 DNA sequence: TGCAGTGCTAGTTCCCTCGACTGGGGCAATCAGCCCCAGCATTTT. V usage is TRBV20-1 and J usage is TRBJ1-5; D gene ambiguous. Germline CDR1 and CDR2: DFQATT and SNEGSKA (reference sequence). This CDR3 has 15 residues. The V end was cut by 3 bases, the J end by 2 bases, with 14 bases between.